In this sample, the clone carrying this T cell receptor beta chain turned up once. The V end was cut by 6 bases, the J end by 7 bases, with 10 bases between. CDR3 length: 11 residues. Germline lookup yields CDR1 SNHLY and CDR2 FYNNEI. TCRdb processed the 5' RACE reads anew with MiXCR; each CDR3 protein has one entry. The sample has over 250,000 distinct CDR3 sequences, roughly 9.7% seen once; the top ten hold 6% to 8.5%. The data belong to a study of identical twins. These same data were also listed under a study on yellow fever vaccine responses in identical twins.

The sequence was collected from a woman between 18 and 30 years old in good health. Input material: CD8+ T cells sorted from blood. The chain joins TRBV2 to TRBJ2-7; no clear D gene. The CDR3 protein is CASRIDQEQYF. The CDR3 nucleotides read TGTGCCAGCAGGATTGATCAGGAGCAGTACTTC.